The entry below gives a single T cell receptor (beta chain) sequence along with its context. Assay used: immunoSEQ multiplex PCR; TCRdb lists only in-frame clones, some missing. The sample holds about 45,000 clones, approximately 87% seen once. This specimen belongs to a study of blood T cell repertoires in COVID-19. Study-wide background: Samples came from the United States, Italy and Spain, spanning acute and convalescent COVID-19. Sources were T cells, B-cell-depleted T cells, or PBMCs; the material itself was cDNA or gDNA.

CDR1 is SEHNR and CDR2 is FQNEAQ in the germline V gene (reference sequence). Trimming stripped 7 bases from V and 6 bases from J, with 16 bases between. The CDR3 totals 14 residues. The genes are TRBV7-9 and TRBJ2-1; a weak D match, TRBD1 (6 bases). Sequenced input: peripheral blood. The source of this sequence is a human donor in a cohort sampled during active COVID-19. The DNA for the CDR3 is TGTGCCAGCAAGATGGACAGTACATCCAATGAGCAGTTCTTC. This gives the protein CASKMDSTSNEQFF.